This is a list of T cell receptor beta chains from one sample in a study of blood T cell repertoires in COVID-19. Here immunoSEQ multiplex PCR was the method, and the copy in TCRdb shows in-frame clones only, minus some. The sample has just under 60,000 clones; approximately 86% are singletons. Sequences were obtained from peripheral blood. Receptor source: a human donor with active COVID-19. The donor label of this sample is uncertain. Each CDR3 is given with its conserved first and last residue. D genes are given only for firm matches. The listing skips clone size in some rows; elsewhere it reads once, few, many or a size class.

v_call	clone_size	d_call	j_call	cdr3_nt	cdr3_aa
TRBV5-1	once	.	TRBJ1-1	TGCGCCAGCAGCTTGGACTGGAACACTGAAGCTTTCTTT	CASSLDWNTEAFF
TRBV18	.	TRBD2	TRBJ2-7	TGTGCCAGCTCACCATCAGTCGGGCGGGGGTACGAGCAGTACTTC	CASSPSVGRGYEQYF
TRBV27	.	.	TRBJ2-7	TGTGCCAGCAGTTTGAGTAGCCGTTCCACCTACGAGCAGTACTTC	CASSLSSRSTYEQYF
TRBV2	.	TRBD1	TRBJ1-6	TGTGCCAGCACCACGGGACAGGGATTGAATTCACCCCTCCACTTT	CASTTGQGLNSPLHF
TRBV15	.	.	TRBJ1-3	TGTGCCACCAGCAGAGGCATGAGGGACTCTGGAAACACCATATATTTT	CATSRGMRDSGNTIYF
TRBV7-3	.	.	TRBJ2-1	TGTGCCAGCAGCTTAAGCTACACGTCAGGTGAGCAGTTCTTC	CASSLSYTSGEQFF
TRBV19	.	TRBD2	TRBJ2-3	TGTGCCAGTAGTACGGGGGGACGGAGCACAGATACGCAGTATTTT	CASSTGGRSTDTQYF
TRBV10-3	.	.	TRBJ2-3	TGTGCCATCAGTGAGCGGGCAGATACGCAGTATTTT	CAISERADTQYF
TRBV30	.	TRBD1	TRBJ1-5	TGTGCCTGGAGTTTGGGACAGAGCAATCAGCCCCAGCATTTT	CAWSLGQSNQPQHF
TRBV7-6	.	.	TRBJ2-7	TGTGCCAGCAGTTCCGGACTGGGGATGGACGAGCAGTACTTC	CASSSGLGMDEQYF
TRBV14	once	.	TRBJ1-2	TGTGCCAGCAGCCAACGATATCGGGACTATGGCTACACCTTC	CASSQRYRDYGYTF
TRBV29-1	once	.	TRBJ1-2	TGCAGCGTTGACCCAAGCCAGGGACTAGGCTACACCTTC	CSVDPSQGLGYTF
TRBV6-5	.	.	TRBJ1-2	TGTGCCAGCAGCTCCTTTAAGACAGGCCCCTATGGCTACACCTTC	CASSSFKTGPYGYTF
TRBV7-8	.	.	TRBJ1-2	TGTGCCAGCAGCTTAAGAACTCGGGAAAAAAACTATGGCTACACCTTC	CASSLRTREKNYGYTF
TRBV6-5	.	TRBD1	TRBJ1-6	TGTGCCAGCAGTTCCCACCTCACAGGGGATTCACCCCTCCACTTT	CASSSHLTGDSPLHF
TRBV5-1	.	TRBD2	TRBJ2-1	TGCGCCAGCAGCTTGGTTAGCGGGGCCTCGGGGGAGCAGTTCTTC	CASSLVSGASGEQFF
TRBV27	.	TRBD1	TRBJ2-2	TGTGCCAGCTGGAGAGCCGGGACAGGGGGCTCCGGGGAGCTGTTTTTT	CASWRAGTGGSGELFF
TRBV27	.	.	TRBJ1-1	TGTGCCAGCAGTCTGGGGCCCGGCGGATTTGAAGCTTTCTTT	CASSLGPGGFEAFF
TRBV27	.	.	TRBJ2-1	TGTGCCAGCAGTCCCTCGCTAGCGATGTATGAGCAGTTCTTC	CASSPSLAMYEQFF
TRBV10-3	.	.	TRBJ1-5	TGTGCCATCAGTGAGGGGGGAGGTCAGCCCCAGCATTTT	CAISEGGGQPQHF
TRBV4-1	.	TRBD1	TRBJ2-7	TGCGCCAGCAGCCAAACCCCGGGACAGGGCCACGAGCAGTACTTC	CASSQTPGQGHEQYF
TRBV6-4	few	TRBD1	TRBJ1-5	TGTGCCTTCGACCGGGACAGGCACCAAGATGGCAATCAGCCCCAGCATTTT	CAFDRDRHQDGNQPQHF
TRBV30	few	.	TRBJ2-7	TGTGCCTGGAGGGGGTCTTTAGCGGAGCAGTACTTC	CAWRGSLAEQYF
TRBV10-2	.	.	TRBJ2-1	TGCGCCAGCAGTGAAACAGGGTTCAGCAATGAGCAGTTCTTC	CASSETGFSNEQFF
TRBV5-1	.	TRBD2	TRBJ2-7	TGCGCCAGCAGCTCAACCCTCACAAAAGGACTAGCGGGAGGACCTAGCTCCTACGAGCAGTACTTC	CASSSTLTKGLAGGPSSYEQYF
TRBV13	.	TRBD1	TRBJ2-7	TGTGCCAGCAGCTTACCGGACAGGGGCTACGAGCAGTACTTC	CASSLPDRGYEQYF
TRBV18	.	TRBD2	TRBJ2-1	TGTGCCAGCTCACTCGGGCCCGGGACTAGCGGGATCAATGAGCAGTTCTTC	CASSLGPGTSGINEQFF
TRBV2	.	TRBD2	TRBJ2-7	TGTGCCAGCAGTTTAACTGCGCCTAGCGGGACGGGCGTTCGGGAGCAGTACTTC	CASSLTAPSGTGVREQYF
TRBV6-5	.	.	TRBJ2-7	TGTGCCAGCATTTGGTCCCAGGGGAGCTCCTACGAGCAGTACTTC	CASIWSQGSSYEQYF
TRBV5-4	.	TRBD2	TRBJ2-2	TGTGCCAGCAGCTTCGGGGGAAGGTCTAGCGGGGCCGGGGAGCTGTTTTTT	CASSFGGRSSGAGELFF
TRBV5-1	.	.	TRBJ1-1	TGCGCCAGCAGCCCGCTTGGAGGAACCGAGAACACTGAAGCTTTCTTT	CASSPLGGTENTEAFF
TRBV14	.	.	TRBJ2-5	TGTGCCAGCCCGCTGACAGAGCAAGAGACCCAGTACTTC	CASPLTEQETQYF
TRBV3-1/TRBV3-2	.	.	TRBJ2-5	TGTGCCAGCAGCCAAGACAGGGTGTCTTCGACCCAGTACTTC	CASSQDRVSSTQYF
TRBV5-1	.	.	TRBJ1-1	TGCGCCAGCAGCTTGGAGGGGTTGACTGACACTGAAGCTTTCTTT	CASSLEGLTDTEAFF
TRBV3-1/TRBV3-2	.	.	TRBJ1-3	TGTGCCAGCAGCGTCAGAGGGGGAAATGCTGGAAACACCATATATTTT	CASSVRGGNAGNTIYF
TRBV15	.	.	TRBJ1-1	TGTGCCACCAGCAGACCAGAAGGAGACACTGAAGCTTTCTTT	CATSRPEGDTEAFF
TRBV13	.	.	TRBJ2-5	TGTGCCAGCAGCCGCAGACGAAGCGGAGAGACCCAGTACTTC	CASSRRRSGETQYF
TRBV6-4	.	TRBD2	TRBJ2-1	TGTGCCAGCAGTGGTAGCGGGGGGGCCGATGAGCAGTTCTTC	CASSGSGGADEQFF
TRBV6-5	.	.	TRBJ2-3	TGTGCCAGCGGGGGGGCGACAGATACGCAGTATTTT	CASGGATDTQYF
TRBV11-1	.	TRBD2	TRBJ2-1	TGTGCCAGCAGCGATTATTCGGGACTAGCAAACGATGAGCAGTTCTTC	CASSDYSGLANDEQFF
TRBV29-1	.	.	TRBJ2-7	TGCAGCGTTGAAAGGGGGAGCGAGCAGTACTTC	CSVERGSEQYF
TRBV5-1	.	.	TRBJ1-1	TGCGCCAGCAGCTTGGTCGGCGGGATGAACACTGAAGCTTTCTTT	CASSLVGGMNTEAFF
TRBV3-1/TRBV3-2	.	.	TRBJ1-5	TGTGCCAGCAGCCAACGAGATCAGCCCCAGCATTTT	CASSQRDQPQHF
TRBV11-2	once	.	TRBJ2-1	TGTGCCAGCAGACCCGGGGACCCTAGGCGGGGTGAGCAGTTCTTC	CASRPGDPRRGEQFF
TRBV7-9	.	TRBD2	TRBJ2-5	TGTGCCAGCAGCTATAGGGGAGGGAGTCAAGAGACCCAGTACTTC	CASSYRGGSQETQYF
TRBV5-4	few	TRBD1	TRBJ2-7	TGTGCCAGCAGCCTGGACAGGGTCTCCTACGAGCAGTACTTC	CASSLDRVSYEQYF
TRBV29-1	once	.	TRBJ1-2	TGCAGCGTCCGGACAGCCGTAGGCTACACCTTC	CSVRTAVGYTF
TRBV30	.	TRBD2	TRBJ2-7	TGTGCCTGGAGTCACAATAGCGGGGAGCTGTCGGTCTACGAGCAGTACTTC	CAWSHNSGELSVYEQYF
TRBV2	.	.	TRBJ1-1	TGTGCCAGCAGTGAAGAAGGGGGTTCGGTCACTGAAGCTTTCTTT	CASSEEGGSVTEAFF
TRBV24-1	.	.	TRBJ2-5	TGTGCCACCAGTGATATTCTTCGCGGACAAGTGGGAATAGAGACCCAGTACTTC	CATSDILRGQVGIETQYF